Below, 30 T cell receptor beta chains from the same sample are listed, as sequenced in a study of TIL therapy for anti-PD-1-resistant metastatic lung cancer. The immunoSEQ assay was v3. The table came from immunoSEQ multiplex PCR; TCRdb's copy has only in-frame clones and leaves some out. This sample has about 55,000 clones, with over 75% found just once. Specified time point: pre-treatment sample, taken before nivolumab and TIL therapy. The sample here was blood, taken at baseline. All receptors come from a person between 25 and 80 years old with non-small cell lung cancer.

CDR3: CASSIQASSETQYF. The CDR3 DNA is TGTGCCAGCAGCATCCAAGCCTCCTCGGAGACGCAGTATTTT. This chain connects TRBV21-1 to TRBJ2-3; the DNA was not compared with TRBD2, the D call given in the table. TRBV21-1 is annotated as a pseudogene. This CDR3 spans 14 amino acids.

This clone was picked up one time. This chain uses TRBV4-2 with TRBJ1-4; D call uncertain. The V gene's germline CDR1 is LGHNA and CDR2 YNFKEQ. The V gene lost 0 bases and the J gene lost 4 bases, with 9 bases spanning the gap. The CDR3 is 15 residues long. The CDR3 DNA reads as TGTGCCAGCAGCCAAGATATGCAGGTTAATGAAAAACTGTTTTTT. As protein: CASSQDMQVNEKLFF.

This chain joins TRBV29-1 and TRBJ2-1, with TRBD2 matching 14 bases. The CDR3 loop spans 15 amino acids. J was trimmed by 8 bases and V by 6 bases; bases with no gene match: 9. From germline, CDR1 is SQVTM and CDR2 ANQGSEA. The CDR3 DNA sequence: TGCAGCGTCCGCACCGGGACTAGCGGGAGCTATGAGCAGTTCTTC. Translated: CSVRTGTSGSYEQFF.

This clone was counted a few times. The V call is TRBV4-2, the J call TRBJ1-6; D may be TRBD1 (6 bases). CDR3 length: 14 residues. V was cut by 3 bases and J by 7 bases, with 10 bases left in between. Germline V lookup: CDR1 LGHNA, CDR2 YNFKEQ. CDR3 bases: TGTGCCAGCAGCCACGACAGGCGGAATTCACCCCTCCACTTT. Its protein is CASSHDRRNSPLHF.

This chain links TRBV19 with TRBJ1-6; D not resolved. The CDR3 has 14 residues. V lost 4 bases and J lost 7, with 11 bases in between. Germline CDR1 reads LNHDA; CDR2 reads SQIVND (reference sequence). CDR3: CASSTQVRNSPLHF. DNA of the CDR3: TGTGCCAGTAGTACTCAGGTTAGGAATTCACCCCTCCACTTT.

V is TRBV5-1 and J is TRBJ2-7, with D perhaps TRBD1 or TRBD2 (5 bases each). Germline V CDR1 and CDR2: SGHRS, YFSETQ. The CDR3 consists of 12 residues. Trimming cost V 3 bases and J 4 bases, with 8 bases left between them. The CDR3: CASSWDGYEQYF. The CDR3 region has the DNA TGCGCCAGCAGCTGGGACGGGTACGAGCAGTACTTC.

This rearrangement joins TRBV30 to TRBJ1-2; possibly TRBD1 for D (5 bases). Trimming pared 1 base from V and 2 bases from J, leaving 8 bases between. This CDR3 comprises 13 residues. The V gene's germline CDR1 is GTSNPN and CDR2 SVGIG (reference sequence). This CDR3 reads CAWSAQGNYGYTF. CDR3 nucleotides: TGTGCCTGGAGTGCCCAGGGAAACTATGGCTACACCTTC.

The J gene is TRBJ1-2, the V gene TRBV14; no definite D call. Trimming took off 2 bases at V and 2 bases at J, with 3 bases between the two ends. Germline CDR1 and CDR2: SGHDN and FVKESK. The CDR3 loop spans 12 amino acids. The CDR3 region is CASSQQNYGYTF. CDR3 DNA: TGTGCCAGCAGCCAACAGAACTATGGCTACACCTTC.

The genes are TRBV30 and TRBJ2-3; TRBD2 matches 7 bases. V gave up 4 bases and J gave up 2 bases; unmatched junction bases: 6. The CDR3 covers 14 residues. CDR1 is GTSNPN and CDR2 is SVGIG in the germline V gene (reference sequence). CDR3 DNA sequence: TGTGCCTGGACAAAAGCGGGGCCCACAGATACGCAGTATTTT. It yields the protein CAWTKAGPTDTQYF. Together with reference TRBV30 and TRBJ2-3, the CDR3 gives the full variable domain: SQTIHQWPATLVQPVGSPLSLECTVEGTSNPNLYWYRQAAGRGLQLLFYSVGIGQISSEVPQNLSASRPQDRQFILSSKKLLLSDSGFYLCAWTKAGPTDTQYFGPGTRLTVL.

The J gene is TRBJ2-3, the V gene TRBV11-3; no clear D. CDR1 and CDR2 (germline): SGHNT, YENEEA. The CDR3 has 13 residues. Trimming stripped 6 bases from V and 4 bases from J, with 11 bases between. Here the CDR3 DNA reads TGTGCCAGCAGTTACGAAGTGTCAGATACGCAGTATTTT. This gives the protein CASSYEVSDTQYF.

The sample holds a few counts of this clone. This chain links TRBV11-2 with TRBJ1-1; D call uncertain. The germline gives CDR1 SGHAT, CDR2 FQNNGV. The V and J ends lost 0 bases and 1 base respectively, with 15 bases between them. The CDR3 extends over 17 amino acids. This CDR3 is CASSLDRAGTANTEAFF. The CDR3 DNA reads TGTGCCAGCAGCTTAGATCGGGCCGGTACGGCGAACACTGAAGCTTTCTTT.

This chain connects TRBV3-1 (or the pseudogene TRBV3-2) to TRBJ2-5; TRBD2 is a possible D gene (6 bases). Trimming took off 1 base at V and 3 bases at J, with 15 bases between the two ends. The CDR3 has 16 amino acids. Germline-derived CDR1 and CDR2 are LGHDT and YNNKEL (reference sequence). This chain's CDR3 is CASSQGWVGRKETQYF. The CDR3 bases are TGTGCCAGCAGCCAAGGGTGGGTCGGGAGAAAAGAGACCCAGTACTTC.

This chain joins TRBV24-1 and TRBJ2-1; D is undetermined. The germline CDR1 and CDR2 sequences are KGHDR and SFDVKD. Trimming removed 4 bases at V and 4 bases at J, with 16 bases between. The CDR3 consists of 16 residues. CDR3 nucleotides: TGTGCCACCAGTGAGACGAACGGAGCCCTTTACAATGAGCAGTTCTTC. It translates to CATSETNGALYNEQFF.

V is TRBV11-3 and J is TRBJ1-2, with no clear D. The CDR3 loop spans 14 amino acids. The V end lost 1 base, the J end lost 6 bases, and 12 bases lay between the germline ends. Per the germline V gene, CDR1 is SGHNT and CDR2 is YENEEA. The CDR3 DNA is TGTGCCAGCAGCTTAGGCAGGCGATTTGATGGCTACACCTTC. Translation gives CASSLGRRFDGYTF.

The rearrangement uses TRBV7-9 and TRBJ1-3; D not resolved. The V gene's germline CDR1 is SEHNR and CDR2 FQNEAQ (reference sequence). This CDR3 has 14 residues. The V end lost 7 bases, the J end lost 3 bases, and 13 bases lay between the germline ends. The CDR3 sequence is CASINVGFGNTIYF. As DNA, the CDR3 is TGTGCCAGCATTAATGTAGGATTTGGAAACACCATATATTTT.

This chain links TRBV7-9 with TRBJ2-6, with D tentatively TRBD1 (5 bases). Trimming took off 2 bases at V and 4 bases at J, with 15 bases between the two ends. The CDR3 has 17 amino acids. Germline CDR1 is SEHNR and CDR2 is FQNEAQ (reference sequence). The DNA for the CDR3 is TGTGCCAGCAGCTTAAGCCAGGGTCTCGTGGGGGCCAACGTCCTGACTTTC. Residues: CASSLSQGLVGANVLTF.

The genes are TRBV4-3 and TRBJ2-5; tentatively, D is TRBD2 (5 bases). Deletions cut 3 bases from V and 4 bases from J, with 15 bases between. This CDR3 region has 15 residues. CDR1 and CDR2 (germline): LGHNA, YSLEER. The CDR3 sequence is CASSQALASSETQYF. As DNA, the CDR3 is TGCGCCAGCAGCCAGGCCTTGGCTAGCTCAGAGACCCAGTACTTC.

The V call is TRBV19, the J call TRBJ2-5; D remains unclear. Trimming removed 3 bases from V and 5 bases from J, with 4 bases in between. This CDR3 spans 11 amino acids. Per germline, CDR1 LNHDA and CDR2 SQIVND (reference sequence). The CDR3 region has the DNA TGTGCCAGTAGTATGAGGGAGACCCAGTACTTC. Translated, it gives CASSMRETQYF.

This chain links TRBV11-2 with TRBJ2-2; D is ambiguous. The germline V gene has CDR1 SGHAT and CDR2 FQNNGV. The CDR3 runs to 14 residues. V lost 5 bases and J 2 bases, leaving 9 bases between the germline ends. In DNA, the CDR3 is TGTGCCAGCAGCCTTTTGGGCAACACCGGGGAGCTGTTTTTT. Protein: CASSLLGNTGELFF.

V is TRBV27 and J is TRBJ1-5; D call uncertain. The V and J ends lost 6 bases and 4 bases respectively, with 10 bases between them. Germline V lookup: CDR1 MNHEY, CDR2 SMNVEV (reference sequence). The CDR3 extends over 13 amino acids. The CDR3 here is CASSRQKNQPQHF. In DNA form, the CDR3 reads TGTGCCAGCAGCCGTCAAAAGAATCAGCCCCAGCATTTT.

The chain uses TRBV5-1 and TRBJ1-4; 7 nucleotides align to TRBD1. Trimming at V came to 0 bases and at J to 7 bases, leaving 6 bases not matched to a gene. Germline assignment: CDR1 SGHRS and CDR2 YFSETQ. This CDR3 spans 15 amino acids. CDR3 loop: CASSLGPNRGEKLFF. CDR3 nucleotides: TGCGCCAGCAGCTTGGGGCCAAACAGGGGTGAAAAACTGTTTTTT.

The chain uses TRBV4-1 and TRBJ2-3; D possibly uses TRBD1 or TRBD2 (5 bases each). Germline CDR1 and CDR2: MGHRA and YSYEKL. Trimming pared 0 bases from V and 3 bases from J, leaving 10 bases between. There are 15 residues in the CDR3. CDR3 DNA: TGCGCCAGCAGCCAAGAACCAGGGAGAACAGATACGCAGTATTTT. It codes for CASSQEPGRTDTQYF.

The chain combines TRBV7-9 with TRBJ1-1, with D perhaps matching TRBD1 (5 bases). CDR3 length: 15 amino acids. The germline V gene has CDR1 SEHNR and CDR2 FQNEAQ (reference sequence). The germline V and J ends were trimmed by 5 bases and 0 bases, with 13 bases remaining between them. The CDR3 DNA reads TGTGCCAGCAGCCTCGAAGGGACCCTGAACACTGAAGCTTTCTTT. Its translation is CASSLEGTLNTEAFF.

This clone showed up just once. The DNA for the CDR3 is TGTGCCAGCAGTTTAGCCGGTTATAACACTGAAGCTTTCTTT. Amino acids: CASSLAGYNTEAFF. The V gene is TRBV27, the J gene TRBJ1-1; D gene unclear. Deletions cut 2 bases from V and 2 bases from J, with 9 bases between. CDR1 is MNHEY and CDR2 is SMNVEV in the germline V gene (reference sequence). The CDR3 extends over 14 amino acids.

The V call is TRBV28, the J call TRBJ2-1, with D uncertain. CDR1 MDHEN and CDR2 SYDVKM come from the germline V gene. V was pared by 10 bases and J by 0 bases, with 13 bases between. The CDR3 has 14 residues. CDR3 region: CATLDFRSYNEQFF. The CDR3 region has the DNA TGTGCCACCCTGGATTTCCGCTCCTACAATGAGCAGTTCTTC.

In DNA form, the CDR3 reads TGTGCCAGCAGCCAAGGGAAGAGGGGGGAAGCTTTCTTT. It specifies CASSQGKRGEAFF. This sequence joins TRBV3-1 (or the pseudogene TRBV3-2) and TRBJ1-1; a weak D match, TRBD1 (6 bases). CDR3 length equals 13 residues. V was pared by 1 base and J by 8 bases, with 11 bases between. From germline, CDR1 is LGHDT and CDR2 YNNKEL (reference sequence).

The rearrangement joins TRBV4-2 to TRBJ1-4; D possibly corresponds to TRBD1 (5 bases). The CDR3 is 16 amino acids. V dropped 1 base and J dropped 0 bases, with 9 bases sitting between them. Germline CDR1 and CDR2: LGHNA and YNFKEQ. CDR3 nucleotides: TGTGCCAGCAGCCAAGGGGGCCCCACAACTAATGAAAAACTGTTTTTT. Its translation: CASSQGGPTTNEKLFF.

Only one count was recorded for this clone. The chain has TRBV30 and TRBJ1-1; D is perhaps TRBD1 (6 bases). Germline-derived CDR1 and CDR2 are GTSNPN and SVGIG (reference sequence). The CDR3 extends over 15 amino acids. Deletions cut 5 bases from V and 4 bases from J, with 20 bases between. The CDR3, as DNA: TGTGCCTGGTACTCGTCGGGGGCGGAGGCCACTGAAGCTTTCTTT. Translated, it gives CAWYSSGAEATEAFF. The complete variable domain, with remaining parts taken from reference TRBV30 and TRBJ1-1, reads SQTIHQWPATLVQPVGSPLSLECTVEGTSNPNLYWYRQAAGRGLQLLFYSVGIGQISSEVPQNLSASRPQDRQFILSSKKLLLSDSGFYLCAWYSSGAEATEAFFGQGTRLTVV.

This chain uses TRBV11-2 with TRBJ2-3; D is uncertain. The CDR3 loop spans 17 amino acids. Trimming took 0 bases from V and 2 from J, leaving 15 bases between them. CDR1 and CDR2 from the germline V gene are SGHAT and FQNNGV. The CDR3 here is CASSLDRVNGATDTQYF. Written as DNA, the CDR3 is TGTGCCAGCAGCTTAGATAGGGTAAACGGAGCCACAGATACGCAGTATTTT.

This rearrangement joins TRBV18 to TRBJ2-7, with D possibly being TRBD1 or TRBD2 (5 bases each). CDR1 KGHSH and CDR2 LQKENI come from the germline V gene. V was shortened by 3 bases and J by 2 bases, with 14 bases between the two germline ends. The CDR3 sequence is 15 residues long. In DNA form, the CDR3 reads TGTGCCAGCTCACCGTCCCGGGACCTAGCCTACGAGCAGTACTTC. Translation gives CASSPSRDLAYEQYF.